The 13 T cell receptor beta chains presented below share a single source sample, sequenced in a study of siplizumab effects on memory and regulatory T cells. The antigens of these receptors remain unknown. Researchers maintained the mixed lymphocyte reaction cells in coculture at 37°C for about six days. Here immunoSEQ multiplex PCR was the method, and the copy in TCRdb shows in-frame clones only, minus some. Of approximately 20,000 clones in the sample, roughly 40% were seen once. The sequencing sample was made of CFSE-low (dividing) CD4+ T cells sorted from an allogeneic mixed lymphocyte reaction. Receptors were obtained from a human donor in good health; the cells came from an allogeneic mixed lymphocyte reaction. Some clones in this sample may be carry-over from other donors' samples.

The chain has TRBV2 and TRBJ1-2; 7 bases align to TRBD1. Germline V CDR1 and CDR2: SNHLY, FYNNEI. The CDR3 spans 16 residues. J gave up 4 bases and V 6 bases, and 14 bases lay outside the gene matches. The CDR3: CASRLQIPGQPYGYTF. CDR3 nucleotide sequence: TGTGCCAGCAGATTACAGATACCGGGACAGCCCTATGGCTACACCTTC.

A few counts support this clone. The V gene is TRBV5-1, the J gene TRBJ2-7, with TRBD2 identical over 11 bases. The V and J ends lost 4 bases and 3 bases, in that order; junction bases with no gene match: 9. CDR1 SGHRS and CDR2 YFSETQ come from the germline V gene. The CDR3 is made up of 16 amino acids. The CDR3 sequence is CASSLTGTSGLYEQYF. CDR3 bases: TGCGCCAGCAGCCTGACCGGGACTAGCGGCCTCTACGAGCAGTACTTC. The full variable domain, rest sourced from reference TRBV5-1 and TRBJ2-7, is KAGVTQTPRYLIKTRGQQVTLSCSPISGHRSVSWYQQTPGQGLQFLFEYFSETQRNKGNFPGRFSGRQFSNSRSEMNVSTLELGDSALYLCASSLTGTSGLYEQYFGPGTRLTVT.

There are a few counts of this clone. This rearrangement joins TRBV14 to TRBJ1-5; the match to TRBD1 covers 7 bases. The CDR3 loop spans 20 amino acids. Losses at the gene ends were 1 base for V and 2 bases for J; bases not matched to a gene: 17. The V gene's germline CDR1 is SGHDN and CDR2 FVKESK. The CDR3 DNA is TGTGCCAGCAGCCAAGTGGGACTCCGGACAGGAAGAGAGTGCAATCAGCCCCAGCATTTT. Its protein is CASSQVGLRTGRECNQPQHF.

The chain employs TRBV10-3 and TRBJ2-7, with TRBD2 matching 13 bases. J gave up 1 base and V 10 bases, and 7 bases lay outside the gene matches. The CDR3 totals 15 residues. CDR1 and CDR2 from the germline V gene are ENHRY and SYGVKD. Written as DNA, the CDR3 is TGTGCCAGCAAACCGGGACTAGCGGGGTCCTACGAGCAGTACTTC. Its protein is CASKPGLAGSYEQYF.

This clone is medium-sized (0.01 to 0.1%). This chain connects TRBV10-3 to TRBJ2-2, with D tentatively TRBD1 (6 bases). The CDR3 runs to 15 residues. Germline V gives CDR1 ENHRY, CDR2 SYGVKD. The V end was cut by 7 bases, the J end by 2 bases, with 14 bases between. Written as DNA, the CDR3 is TGTGCCATCAAGACGGACAGAGCTAACACCGGGGAGCTGTTTTTT. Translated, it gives CAIKTDRANTGELFF.

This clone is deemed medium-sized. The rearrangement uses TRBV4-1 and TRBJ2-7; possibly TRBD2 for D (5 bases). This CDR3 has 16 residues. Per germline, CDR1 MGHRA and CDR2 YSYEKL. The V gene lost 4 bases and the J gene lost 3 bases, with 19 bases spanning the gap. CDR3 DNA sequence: TGCGCCAGCAGCCCGAAGGAACTCTCCGGACTCTACGAGCAGTACTTC. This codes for CASSPKELSGLYEQYF.

The CDR3 is CASSTPGDNSNQPQHF. The DNA of the CDR3 is TGTGCCAGTAGTACCCCAGGGGACAATAGCAATCAGCCCCAGCATTTT. The rearrangement uses TRBV19 and TRBJ1-5; perhaps TRBD1 as D (6 bases). The length of the CDR3 is 16 residues. Germline V lookup: CDR1 LNHDA, CDR2 SQIVND (reference sequence). The V gene lost 4 bases and the J gene lost 0 bases, with 13 bases spanning the gap. Based on the CDR3 plus reference TRBV19 and TRBJ1-5, the full variable domain is DGGITQSPKYLFRKEGQNVTLSCEQNLNHDAMYWYRQDPGQGLRLIYYSQIVNDFQKGDIAEGYSVSREKKESFPLTVTSAQKNPTAFYLCASSTPGDNSNQPQHFGDGTRLSIL.

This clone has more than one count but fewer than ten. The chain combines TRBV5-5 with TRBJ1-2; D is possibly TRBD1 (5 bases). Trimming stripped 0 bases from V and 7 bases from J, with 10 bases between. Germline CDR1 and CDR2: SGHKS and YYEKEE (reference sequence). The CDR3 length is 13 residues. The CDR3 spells CASSLGRVGGYTF. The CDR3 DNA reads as TGTGCCAGCAGCTTGGGCAGGGTGGGTGGCTACACCTTC.

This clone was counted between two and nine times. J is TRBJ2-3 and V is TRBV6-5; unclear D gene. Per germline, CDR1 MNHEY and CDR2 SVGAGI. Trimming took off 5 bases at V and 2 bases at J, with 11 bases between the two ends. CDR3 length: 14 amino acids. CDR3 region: CASSNTASTDTQYF. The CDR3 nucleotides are TGTGCCAGCAGTAACACGGCGTCCACAGATACGCAGTATTTT.

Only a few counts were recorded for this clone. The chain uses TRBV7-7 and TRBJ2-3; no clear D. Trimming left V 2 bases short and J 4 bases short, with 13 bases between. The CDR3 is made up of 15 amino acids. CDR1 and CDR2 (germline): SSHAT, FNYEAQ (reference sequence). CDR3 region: CASSLNGDFADTQYF. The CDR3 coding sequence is TGTGCCAGCAGCTTAAACGGAGACTTTGCAGATACGCAGTATTTT.

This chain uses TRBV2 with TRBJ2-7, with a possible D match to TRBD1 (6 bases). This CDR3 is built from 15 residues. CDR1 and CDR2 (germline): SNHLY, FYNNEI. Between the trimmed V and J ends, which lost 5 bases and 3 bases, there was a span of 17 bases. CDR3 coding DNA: TGTGCCAGCAGTCCCGGGACATACGCGGGCTACGAGCAGTACTTC. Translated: CASSPGTYAGYEQYF.

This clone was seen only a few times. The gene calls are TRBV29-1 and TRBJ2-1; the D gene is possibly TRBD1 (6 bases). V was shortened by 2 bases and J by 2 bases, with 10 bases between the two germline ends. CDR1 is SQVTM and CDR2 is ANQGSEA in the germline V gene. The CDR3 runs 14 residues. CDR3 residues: CSVEKGVTYNEQFF. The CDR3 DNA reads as TGCAGCGTTGAAAAGGGGGTCACCTACAATGAGCAGTTCTTC.

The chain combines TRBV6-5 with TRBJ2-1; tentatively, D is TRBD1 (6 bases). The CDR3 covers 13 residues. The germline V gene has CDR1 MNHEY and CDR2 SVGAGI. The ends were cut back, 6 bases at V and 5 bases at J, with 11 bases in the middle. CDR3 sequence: CASRLRTDNEQFF. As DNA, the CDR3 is TGTGCCAGCAGGCTAAGGACAGACAATGAGCAGTTCTTC.